The sequence of this T cell receptor beta chain was determined in a study of graft-versus-host responses after intestinal transplantation. Turning to the study itself: Every one of the recipients received anti-thymocyte globulin induction and afterwards took tacrolimus and steroids for about 3 years.

Clones were sequenced by immunoSEQ multiplex PCR, and TCRdb holds only the in-frame ones, with some missing. This repertoire shows fewer than 10,000 clones, over 95% found once; its top ten account for roughly 0.23%. Findings of the study overall: Some GvH clones appeared in ileal mucosa or blood before recipient bone marrow. Early after transplant, HvG declines were associated with peak levels of circulating GvH clones.

In germline, CDR1 is SNHLY, CDR2 FYNNEI. The CDR3 length is 13 residues. With V trimmed by 5 bases and J by 5 bases, 5 bases remained unmatched. Comments on this clone: Its target is unknown.

The sequence came from a human patient who received an intestinal transplant, so some T cells may come from the graft donor. The chain is built from TRBV2 and TRBJ1-1; 7 bases agree with TRBD1. The input for sequencing was PBMCs, taken 23 days after intestinal transplant. The CDR3 sequence is CASSYRGQTEAFF. CDR3 in DNA: TGTGCCAGCAGTTACAGGGGACAAACTGAAGCTTTCTTT.